What follows are 3 T cell receptor beta chains derived from one specimen sequenced in a study of CD8 T cells in Susac syndrome. The authors reverse transcribed roughly 0.45 to 1 ug RNA with random hexamers. MiXCR was run by TCRdb on the immunoSEQ multiplex PCR reads, yielding one entry per CDR3 protein. The table shows roughly 100,000 distinct CDR3 sequences, with just under 95% occurring only once. The sequenced sample was CD4+ T cells from PBMCs. Every receptor here comes from a human donor with Susac syndrome.

This chain links TRBV20-1 with TRBJ2-3; D unclear. V was trimmed by 2 bases and J by 0 bases, leaving 12 bases between them. Looked up from germline, CDR1 is DFQATT and CDR2 is SNEGSKA (reference sequence). The CDR3 loop spans 15 amino acids. The DNA of the CDR3 is TGCAGTGCTAGATCTTGGGTTCAAAGCACAGATACGCAGTATTTT. It specifies CSARSWVQSTDTQYF.

The CDR3 is CASSRGEKTQYF. In DNA, the CDR3 is TGTGCCAGCTCGAGGGGGGAAAAGACCCAGTACTTC. This chain links TRBV3-1 with TRBJ2-5; possibly TRBD1 or TRBD2 for D (6 bases each). Germline V CDR1 and CDR2: LGHDT, YNNKEL (reference sequence). The V end lost 8 bases, the J end lost 6 bases, and 13 bases lay between the germline ends. The CDR3 length is 12 residues.

The rearrangement joins TRBV20-1 to TRBJ2-5; 8 bases are a match to TRBD1. The CDR3 contains 13 residues. Per germline, CDR1 DFQATT and CDR2 SNEGSKA (reference sequence). Losses at the gene ends were 2 bases for V and 4 bases for J; bases not matched to a gene: 3. The CDR3 protein is CSARSGQAETQYF. The DNA for the CDR3 is TGCAGTGCTAGATCGGGACAGGCAGAGACCCAGTACTTC.